This TCR beta chain was captured in a study of Graves' ophthalmopathy and Graves' hyperthyroidism. Each hyperthyroidism patient was newly diagnosed, with under 2 months' duration, and aged 18 to 65. Amplification of the TCR beta CDR3 regions used RNA transcripts (as template). Amplification began with first-round RT-PCR using HTBI primers, then second-round multiplex PCR was performed. TCRdb redid the calling of the multiplex PCR reads with MiXCR, one entry per CDR3 protein. This table has 400,000 or so distinct CDR3 sequences, roughly a sixth appearing once. Trimming took off 7 bases at V and 3 bases at J, with 14 bases between the two ends. The CDR3 length is 13 residues. Looked up from germline, CDR1 is SGHRS and CDR2 is YFSETQ. This clonotype was seen ten or more times.

This rearrangement joins TRBV5-1 to TRBJ2-7, with D perhaps TRBD1 (6 bases). Material for sequencing was peripheral blood. The clonotype originates from an adult woman with stable Graves' hyperthyroidism. This CDR3 is CASRGQSHYEQYF. The CDR3 coding sequence is TGCGCCAGCCGAGGACAGTCCCACTACGAGCAGTACTTC. Looking up the rest from reference TRBV5-1 and TRBJ2-7 gives the full variable domain: KAGVTQTPRYLIKTRGQQVTLSCSPISGHRSVSWYQQTPGQGLQFLFEYFSETQRNKGNFPGRFSGRQFSNSRSEMNVSTLELGDSALYLCASRGQSHYEQYFGPGTRLTVT.